The 14 T cell receptor beta chains below were found in one sample sequenced in a study of T cells in Graves' hyperthyroidism and ophthalmopathy (dated by TCRdb to between 2019 and 2020). The library was prepared using multiplex PCR. Sequenced on an Illumina HiSeq 2000. The TCR beta CDR3 regions were amplified from the RNA transcripts. A first-round RT-PCR of the TCR CDR3 used the HTBI primer set with the Qiagen OneStep RT-PCR kit. TCRdb trimmed the raw reads at Q25, called clones with MiXCR and kept productive beta chains. Rows with a matching CDR3 protein are joined into one entry that keeps the most common DNA and genes. For this sample there are fewer than 750,000 distinct CDR3 sequences; approximately 44% appear just once. Clones ranked in the top ten supply around 7.7% of the sample. Sequencing used peripheral blood or thyroid tissue (not recorded which). Every receptor here comes from a woman aged 18 to 35 with Graves' hyperthyroidism.

This clonotype was seen ten or more times. The rearrangement uses TRBV7-6 and TRBJ2-2; 9 positions agree with TRBD2. The CDR3 runs to 17 residues. J lost 6 bases, V lost 4 bases, and 12 bases had no gene match. In germline, CDR1 is SGHVS, CDR2 FNYEAQ. DNA of the CDR3: TGTGCCAGCAGCTCCGAACGACTAGCGGACTTCCCCGGGGAGCTGTTTTTT. It specifies CASSSERLADFPGELFF. The full variable domain, in which reference TRBV7-6 and TRBJ2-2 provide the parts outside the CDR3, is GAGVSQSPRYKVTKRGQDVALRCDPISGHVSLYWYRQALGQGPEFLTYFNYEAQQDKSGLPNDRFSAERPEGSISTLTIQRTEQRDSAMYRCASSSERLADFPGELFFGEGSRLTVL.

This clonotype was counted only a few times. V gene TRBV24-1 combines with J gene TRBJ2-3; D gene uncertain. This CDR3 has 14 residues. Germline V gene lookup returns CDR1 KGHDR and CDR2 SFDVKD. The ends were cut back, 1 base at V and 1 base at J, with 5 bases in the middle. The CDR3 nucleotides are TGTGCCACCAGTGATTTAGAGCGCACAGATACGCAGTATTTT. It specifies CATSDLERTDTQYF.

The sample holds many counts of this clonotype. V gene TRBV20-1 combines with J gene TRBJ1-5; D is undetermined. Germline lookup yields CDR1 DFQATT and CDR2 SNEGSKA (reference sequence). Trimming stripped 1 base from V and 3 bases from J, with 7 bases between. CDR3 size: 13 residues. DNA for the CDR3: TGCAGTGCTAGAGGCCTCCCCAATCAGCCCCAGCATTTT. Translated, it gives CSARGLPNQPQHF.

The rearrangement joins TRBV5-1 to TRBJ1-1, with no clear D. V lost 4 bases to trimming and J lost 5 bases, with 12 bases between them. CDR1 and CDR2 (germline): SGHRS, YFSETQ. The CDR3 totals 13 residues. The CDR3 region is CASSRLAGTEAFF. Written as DNA, the CDR3 is TGCGCCAGCAGCAGATTAGCGGGGACTGAAGCTTTCTTT.

The J gene is TRBJ1-1, the V gene TRBV7-9; no reliable D call. Germline lookup yields CDR1 SEHNR and CDR2 FQNEAQ (reference sequence). V gave up 5 bases and J gave up 10 bases, with 14 bases separating them. There are 12 residues in the CDR3. CDR3 DNA: TGTGCCAGCAGCCCAGAGGGATTTGTAGCTTTCTTT. Its translation is CASSPEGFVAFF.

This clonotype was seen only a few times. An end of the junction differs from the germline gene, which may be a read error. The chain couples TRBV5-4 to TRBJ2-2; 7 bases line up with TRBD2. CDR1 is SGHNT and CDR2 is YYREEE in the germline V gene (reference sequence). The CDR3 has 15 amino acids. The CDR3 sequence is CASKRGLSFTGELFF. The CDR3 bases are TGTGCCAGCAAGAGGGGACTATCTTTCACCGGAGAGCTGTTTTTT.

This clonotype was recorded only once. Sequence at one end of the junction differs from germline and may be a read error. CDR3 amino acids: CASSGPSGRAQSNEQFF. CDR3 DNA: TGTGCCAGCAGCGGCCCTAGCGGGAGGGCGCAATCGAATGAGCAGTTTTTT. The chain couples TRBV9 to TRBJ2-2; TRBD2 matches 12 bases. Germline CDR1 SGDLS, CDR2 YYNGEE. This CDR3 region has 17 residues.

This clonotype was counted many times. The V and J genes are TRBV29-1 and TRBJ2-7; 10 bases align to TRBD2. The CDR3 is 12 amino acids. Germline V gene sequence: CDR1 SQVTM, CDR2 ANQGSEA. Losses at the gene ends were 5 bases for V and 7 bases for J; bases not matched to a gene: 5. In nucleotides, the CDR3 is TGCAGCGTTCGCCGACTAGCGGGTGAGCAGTACTTC. Translated: CSVRRLAGEQYF.

This clonotype was recorded at least ten times. The chain employs TRBV6-2 or TRBV6-3 and TRBJ1-2, with a possible D match to TRBD1 (6 bases). Per germline, CDR1 MNHEY and CDR2 SVGEGT. The CDR3 has 14 residues. Trimming stripped 7 bases from V and 1 base from J, with 13 bases between. The CDR3 sequence is CASTEQGDNYGYTF. As DNA, the CDR3 is TGTGCCAGCACTGAACAGGGAGATAACTATGGCTACACCTTC.

V gene TRBV12-3 or TRBV12-4 combines with J gene TRBJ1-2, with a tentative D call TRBD1 (6 bases). CDR3 length: 12 residues. The V and J ends lost 4 bases and 6 bases respectively, with 9 bases between them. The CDR3 bases are TGTGCCAGCAGTTCGGGACACCATGGCTACACCTTC. It translates to CASSSGHHGYTF.

This clonotype was counted many times. The chain combines TRBV3-1 with TRBJ1-2, with D uncertain. Germline CDR1 and CDR2: LGHDT and YNNKEL (reference sequence). V was clipped by 0 bases and J by 4 bases, with 9 bases between them. CDR3 length equals 14 residues. The CDR3 coding sequence is TGTGCCAGCAGCCAAGAGAAGGCTGGCTATGGCTACACCTTC. Amino acids: CASSQEKAGYGYTF. The whole variable domain, remainder taken from reference TRBV3-1 and TRBJ1-2, is DTAVSQTPKYLVTQMGNDKSIKCEQNLGHDTMYWYKQDSKKFLKIMFSYNNKELIINETVPNRFSPKSPDKAHLNLHINSLELGDSAVYFCASSQEKAGYGYTFGSGTRLTVV.

This clonotype occurred once. V usage is TRBV6-1 and J usage is TRBJ1-2; weak D call: TRBD1 (5 bases). Trimming removed 5 bases from V and 12 bases from J, with 19 bases in between. From germline, CDR1 is MNHNS and CDR2 SASEGT. This CDR3 contains 13 residues. In DNA form, the CDR3 reads TGTGCCAGCAGTACGGACACCTACTATGGAAACACCTTC. It codes for CASSTDTYYGNTF.

This chain uses TRBV30 with TRBJ2-2; unclear D gene. The germline CDR1 and CDR2 sequences are GTSNPN and SVGIG (reference sequence). The CDR3 runs to 14 residues. V was shortened by 2 bases and J by 1 base, with 8 bases between the two germline ends. CDR3 loop: CAWSMRRNTGELFF. As DNA, the CDR3 is TGTGCCTGGAGTATGCGCCGGAACACCGGGGAGCTGTTTTTT.

The rearrangement links TRBV7-6 to TRBJ1-1; possible D gene TRBD1, 5 bases. Germline V gene data show CDR1 as SGHVS and CDR2 as FNYEAQ. The CDR3 has 13 residues. Trimming removed 5 bases from V and 4 bases from J, with 11 bases in between. The CDR3, as DNA: TGTGCCAGCAGCCATGGGGCGACCACTGAAGCTTTCTTT. It encodes CASSHGATTEAFF. Full variable domain (remainder filled in from reference TRBV7-6 and TRBJ1-1): GAGVSQSPRYKVTKRGQDVALRCDPISGHVSLYWYRQALGQGPEFLTYFNYEAQQDKSGLPNDRFSAERPEGSISTLTIQRTEQRDSAMYRCASSHGATTEAFFGQGTRLTVV.